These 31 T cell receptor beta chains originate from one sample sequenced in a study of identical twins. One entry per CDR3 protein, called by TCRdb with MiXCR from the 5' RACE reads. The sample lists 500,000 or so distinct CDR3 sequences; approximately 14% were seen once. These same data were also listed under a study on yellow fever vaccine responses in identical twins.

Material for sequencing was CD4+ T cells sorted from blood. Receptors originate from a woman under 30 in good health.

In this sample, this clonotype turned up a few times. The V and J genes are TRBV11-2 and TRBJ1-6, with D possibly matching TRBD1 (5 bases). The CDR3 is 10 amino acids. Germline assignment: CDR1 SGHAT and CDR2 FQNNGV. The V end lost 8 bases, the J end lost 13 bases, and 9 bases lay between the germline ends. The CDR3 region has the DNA TGTGCCAGCGGGGGTTACCCCCTCCACTTT. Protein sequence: CASGGYPLHF.

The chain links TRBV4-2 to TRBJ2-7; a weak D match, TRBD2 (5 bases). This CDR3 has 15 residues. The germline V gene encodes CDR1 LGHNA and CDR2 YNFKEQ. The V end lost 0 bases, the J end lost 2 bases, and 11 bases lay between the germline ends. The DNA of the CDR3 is TGTGCCAGCAGCCAAGAGGAGGCCAGAACCTACGAGCAGTACTTC. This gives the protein CASSQEEARTYEQYF.

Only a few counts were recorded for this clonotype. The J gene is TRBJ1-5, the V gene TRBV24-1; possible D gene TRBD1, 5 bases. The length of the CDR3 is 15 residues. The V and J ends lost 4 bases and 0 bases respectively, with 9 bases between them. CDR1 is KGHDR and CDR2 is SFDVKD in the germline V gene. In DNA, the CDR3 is TGTGCCACCAGTGAGGGACGGTATAGCAATCAGCCCCAGCATTTT. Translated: CATSEGRYSNQPQHF.

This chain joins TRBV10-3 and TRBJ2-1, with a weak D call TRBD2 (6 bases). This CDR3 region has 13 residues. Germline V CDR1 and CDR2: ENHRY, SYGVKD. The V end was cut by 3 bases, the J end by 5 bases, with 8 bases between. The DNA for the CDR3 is TGTGCCATCAGTGACCGGACTAACAATGAGCAGTTCTTC. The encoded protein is CAISDRTNNEQFF.

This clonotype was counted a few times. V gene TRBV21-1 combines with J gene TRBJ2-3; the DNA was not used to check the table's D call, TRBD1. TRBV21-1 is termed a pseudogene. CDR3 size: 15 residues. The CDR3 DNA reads TGTGCCAGCAGCAAAGGGAGCAGGGGTACAGATACGCAGTATTTT. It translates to CASSKGSRGTDTQYF.

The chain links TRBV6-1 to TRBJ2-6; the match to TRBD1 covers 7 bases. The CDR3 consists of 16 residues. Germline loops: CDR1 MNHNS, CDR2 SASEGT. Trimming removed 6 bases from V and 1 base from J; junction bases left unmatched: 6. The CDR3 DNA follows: TGTGCCAGCAGCGTGGACAGGAGGTCTGGGGCCAACGTCCTGACTTTC. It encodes CASSVDRRSGANVLTF.

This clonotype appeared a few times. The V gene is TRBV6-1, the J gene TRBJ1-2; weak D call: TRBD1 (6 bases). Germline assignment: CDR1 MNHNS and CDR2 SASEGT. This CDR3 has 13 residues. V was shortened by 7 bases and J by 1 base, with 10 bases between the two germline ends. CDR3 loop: CASTRGHNYGYTF. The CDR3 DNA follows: TGTGCCAGCACACGGGGGCATAACTATGGCTACACCTTC.

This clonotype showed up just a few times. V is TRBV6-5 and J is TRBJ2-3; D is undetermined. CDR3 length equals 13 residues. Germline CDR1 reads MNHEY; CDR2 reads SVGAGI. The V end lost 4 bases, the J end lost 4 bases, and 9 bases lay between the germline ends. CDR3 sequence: CASSSPGPDTQYF. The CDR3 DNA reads TGTGCCAGCAGTTCCCCGGGCCCAGATACGCAGTATTTT.

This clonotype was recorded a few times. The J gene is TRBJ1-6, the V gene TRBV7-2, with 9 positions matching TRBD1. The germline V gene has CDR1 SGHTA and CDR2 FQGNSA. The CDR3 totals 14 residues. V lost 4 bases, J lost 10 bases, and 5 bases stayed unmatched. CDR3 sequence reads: CASSSTGGKSPLHF. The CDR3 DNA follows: TGTGCCAGCAGCTCCACAGGGGGCAAATCACCCCTCCACTTT.

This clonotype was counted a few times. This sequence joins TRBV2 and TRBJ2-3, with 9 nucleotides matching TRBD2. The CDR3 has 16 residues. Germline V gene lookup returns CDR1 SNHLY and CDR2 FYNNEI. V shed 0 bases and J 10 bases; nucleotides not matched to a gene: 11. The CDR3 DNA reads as TGTGCCAGCAGTGAAGCGCGGGGAGCCGCGGGAGGGGCGCAGTATTTT. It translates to CASSEARGAAGGAQYF.

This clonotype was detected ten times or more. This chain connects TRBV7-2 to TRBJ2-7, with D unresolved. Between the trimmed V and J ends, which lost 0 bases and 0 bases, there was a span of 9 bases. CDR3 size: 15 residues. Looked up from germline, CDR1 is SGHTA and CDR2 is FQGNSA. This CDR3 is CASSLAGSPSYEQYF. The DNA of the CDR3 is TGTGCCAGCAGCTTAGCAGGATCACCCTCCTACGAGCAGTACTTC.

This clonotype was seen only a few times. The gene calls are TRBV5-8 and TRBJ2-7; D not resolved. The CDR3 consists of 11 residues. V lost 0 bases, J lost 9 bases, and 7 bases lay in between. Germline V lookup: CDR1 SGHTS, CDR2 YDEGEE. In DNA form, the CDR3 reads TGTGCCAGCAGCTTGGCGGAGCGGCAGTACTTC. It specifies CASSLAERQYF.

CDR3 region: CASSQGATRYEQYF. In DNA, the CDR3 is TGCGCCAGCAGCCAAGGGGCAACTAGGTACGAGCAGTACTTC. The chain employs TRBV4-3 and TRBJ2-7, with D possibly being TRBD2 (5 bases). V was cut by 1 base and J by 4 bases, with 11 bases left in between. The length of the CDR3 is 14 residues. Germline V lookup: CDR1 LGHNA, CDR2 YSLEER.

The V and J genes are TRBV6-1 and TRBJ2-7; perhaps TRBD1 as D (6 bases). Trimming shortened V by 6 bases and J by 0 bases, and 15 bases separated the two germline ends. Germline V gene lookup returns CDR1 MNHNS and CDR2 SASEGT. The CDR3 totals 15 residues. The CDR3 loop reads CASRKPGHSSYEQYF. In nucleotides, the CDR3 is TGTGCCAGCAGAAAACCGGGACACAGCTCCTACGAGCAGTACTTC.

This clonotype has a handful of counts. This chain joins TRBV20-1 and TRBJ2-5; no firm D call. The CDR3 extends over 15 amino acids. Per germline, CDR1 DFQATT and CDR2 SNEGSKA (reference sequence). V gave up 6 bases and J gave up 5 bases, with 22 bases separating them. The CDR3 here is CSAPLELALGETQYF. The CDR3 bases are TGCAGTGCCCCTTTAGAATTAGCCCTGGGGGAGACCCAGTACTTC.

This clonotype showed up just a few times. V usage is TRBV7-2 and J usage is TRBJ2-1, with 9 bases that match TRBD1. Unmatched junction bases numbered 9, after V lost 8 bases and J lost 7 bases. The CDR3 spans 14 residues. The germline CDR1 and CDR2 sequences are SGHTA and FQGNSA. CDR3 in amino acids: CASGSGTGRNEQFF. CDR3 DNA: TGTGCCAGCGGATCCGGGACAGGGAGGAATGAGCAGTTCTTC.

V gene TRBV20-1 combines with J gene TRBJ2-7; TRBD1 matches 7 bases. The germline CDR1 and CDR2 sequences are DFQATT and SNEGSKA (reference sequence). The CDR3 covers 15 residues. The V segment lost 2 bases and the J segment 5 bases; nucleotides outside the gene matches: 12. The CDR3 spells CSARKRQGARDEQYF. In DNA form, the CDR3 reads TGCAGTGCTAGAAAACGACAGGGTGCAAGGGACGAGCAGTACTTC.

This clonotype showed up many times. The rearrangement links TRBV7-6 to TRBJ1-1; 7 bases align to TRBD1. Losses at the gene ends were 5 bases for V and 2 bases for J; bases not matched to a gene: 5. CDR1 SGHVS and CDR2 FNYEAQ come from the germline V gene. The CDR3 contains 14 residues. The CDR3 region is CASSPSGGNTEAFF. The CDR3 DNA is TGTGCCAGCAGCCCCTCAGGGGGAAACACTGAAGCTTTCTTT.

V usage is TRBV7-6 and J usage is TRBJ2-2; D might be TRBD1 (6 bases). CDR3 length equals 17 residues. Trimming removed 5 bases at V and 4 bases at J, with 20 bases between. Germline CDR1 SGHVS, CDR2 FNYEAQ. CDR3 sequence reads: CASSTGFGALSTGELFF. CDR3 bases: TGTGCCAGCAGCACAGGGTTTGGGGCTTTGAGCACCGGGGAGCTGTTTTTT.

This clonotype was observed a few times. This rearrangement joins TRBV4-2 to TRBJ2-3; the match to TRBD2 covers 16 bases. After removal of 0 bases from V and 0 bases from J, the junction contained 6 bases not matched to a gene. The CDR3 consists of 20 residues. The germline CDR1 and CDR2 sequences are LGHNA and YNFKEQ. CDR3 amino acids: CASSQDRGTSGRASTDTQYF. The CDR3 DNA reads TGTGCCAGCAGCCAAGATCGAGGGACTAGCGGGAGGGCCAGCACAGATACGCAGTATTTT.

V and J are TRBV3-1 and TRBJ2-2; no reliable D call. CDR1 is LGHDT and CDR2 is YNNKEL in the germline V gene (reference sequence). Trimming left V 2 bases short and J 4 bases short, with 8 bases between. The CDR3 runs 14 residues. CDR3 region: CASSQLFGTGELFF. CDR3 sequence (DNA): TGTGCCAGCAGCCAACTCTTCGGCACCGGGGAGCTGTTTTTT.

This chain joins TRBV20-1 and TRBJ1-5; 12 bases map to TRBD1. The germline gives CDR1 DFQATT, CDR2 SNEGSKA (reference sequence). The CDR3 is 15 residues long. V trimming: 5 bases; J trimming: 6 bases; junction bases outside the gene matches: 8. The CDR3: CSAPRDRGPGQPQHF. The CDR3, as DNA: TGCAGTGCTCCTCGGGACAGGGGGCCGGGTCAGCCCCAGCATTTT.

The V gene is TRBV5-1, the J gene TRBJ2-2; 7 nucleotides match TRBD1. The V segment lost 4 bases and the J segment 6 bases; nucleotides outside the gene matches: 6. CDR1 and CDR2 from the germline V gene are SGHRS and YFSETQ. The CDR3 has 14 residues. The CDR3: CASSRTGTAGELFF. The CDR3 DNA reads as TGCGCCAGCAGCCGGACAGGAACGGCCGGGGAGCTGTTTTTT.

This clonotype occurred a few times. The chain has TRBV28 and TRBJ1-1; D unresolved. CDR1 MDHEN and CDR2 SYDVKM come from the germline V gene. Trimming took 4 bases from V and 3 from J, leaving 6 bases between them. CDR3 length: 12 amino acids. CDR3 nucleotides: TGTGCCAGCAGTTCCAAATACACTGAAGCTTTCTTT. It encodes CASSSKYTEAFF.

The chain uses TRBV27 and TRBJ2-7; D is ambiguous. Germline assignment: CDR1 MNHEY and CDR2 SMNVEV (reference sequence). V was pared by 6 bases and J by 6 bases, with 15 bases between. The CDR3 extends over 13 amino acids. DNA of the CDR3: TGTGCCAGCAGCCCCTCCCCTCGAGGCGAGCAGTACTTC. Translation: CASSPSPRGEQYF.

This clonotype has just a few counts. CDR3 coding DNA: TGTGCCAGCAGTTACAACAGGGACTCAGATACGCAGTATTTT. Translating gives CASSYNRDSDTQYF. The gene calls are TRBV12-3 or TRBV12-4 and TRBJ2-3; D possibly matches TRBD1 or TRBD2 (6 bases each). V was trimmed by 4 bases and J by 4 bases, leaving 12 bases between them. CDR3 length: 14 residues.

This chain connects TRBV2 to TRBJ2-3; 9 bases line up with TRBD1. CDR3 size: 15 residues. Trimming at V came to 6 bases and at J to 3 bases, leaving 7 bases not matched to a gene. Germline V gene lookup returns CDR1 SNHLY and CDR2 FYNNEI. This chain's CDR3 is CASRHRGQGTDTQYF. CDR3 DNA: TGTGCCAGCAGGCACCGGGGACAGGGAACAGATACGCAGTATTTT.

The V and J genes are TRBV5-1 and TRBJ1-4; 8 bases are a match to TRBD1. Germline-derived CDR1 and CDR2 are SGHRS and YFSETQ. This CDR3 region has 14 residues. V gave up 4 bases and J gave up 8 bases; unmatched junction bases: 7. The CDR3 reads CASSPGGTGEKLFF. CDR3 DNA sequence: TGCGCCAGCAGCCCAGGGGGCACGGGGGAAAAACTGTTTTTT.

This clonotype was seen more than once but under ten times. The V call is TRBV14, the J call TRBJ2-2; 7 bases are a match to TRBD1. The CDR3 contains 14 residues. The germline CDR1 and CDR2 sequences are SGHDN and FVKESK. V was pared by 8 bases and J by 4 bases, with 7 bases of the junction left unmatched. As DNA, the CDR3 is TGTGCCAGCCGCGACAGGGATTCCACCGGGGAGCTGTTTTTT. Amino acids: CASRDRDSTGELFF. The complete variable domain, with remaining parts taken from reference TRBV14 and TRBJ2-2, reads EAGVTQFPSHSVIEKGQTVTLRCDPISGHDNLYWYRRVMGKEIKFLLHFVKESKQDESGMPNNRFLAERTGGTYSTLKVQPAELEDSGVYFCASRDRDSTGELFFGEGSRLTVL.

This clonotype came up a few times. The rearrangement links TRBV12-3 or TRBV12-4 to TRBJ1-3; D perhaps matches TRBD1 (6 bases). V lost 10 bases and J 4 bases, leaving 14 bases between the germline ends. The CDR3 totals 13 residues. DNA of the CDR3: TGTGCCAATACCCCCGGGACAGGAAACACCATATATTTT. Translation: CANTPGTGNTIYF.

CDR3 coding DNA: TGTGCCAGCAGCCCCGGACAAACTTGGACAGGGAGCACAGATACGCAGTATTTT. This gives the protein CASSPGQTWTGSTDTQYF. The genes are TRBV11-1 and TRBJ2-3, with 8 bases matching TRBD1. Germline values: CDR1 SGHAT, CDR2 FQDESV (reference sequence). V shed 5 bases, J shed 0 bases, and the junction held 13 bases outside the gene matches. This CDR3 comprises 18 residues.